This T cell receptor (beta chain) was found in a study of blood T cells in healthy people across ages. General study results and limits: In long-lived donors, naive CD4+ cell counts and diversity exceeded those of aged donors.

Donors were systemically healthy Caucasian individuals from Russia aged roughly 6 to 95 years. Peripheral blood, about 10 milliliters per donor, was collected. Concerning this clonotype itself: Its antigen remains unknown.

This CDR3 spans 15 amino acids. V lost 5 bases, J lost 6 bases, and 6 bases stayed unmatched. Germline V gene lookup returns CDR1 MNHEY and CDR2 SVGAGI. Primers used in a second PCR of about 7 to 12 cycles were a sample-barcoded 5' primer and a J-beta primer mix. TCRdb redid the calling of the 5' RACE reads with MiXCR, one entry per CDR3 protein. This sample has 720,000 or so distinct CDR3 sequences, with 35% to 50% found just once. The specimen sequenced was blood. This chain links TRBV6-5 with TRBJ2-2, with TRBD1 matching over 10 bases. The sequence was collected from a man of 80 years or more in good health. The CDR3 loop reads CASSIGQGVSGELFF. The CDR3 DNA sequence: TGTGCCAGCAGTATCGGACAGGGGGTGTCCGGGGAGCTGTTTTTT.